This T cell receptor beta chain was captured in a study of OX40 agonist ivuxolimab in advanced cancers. Study-level background: Partial responses were achieved by three patients, one with hepatocellular carcinoma and two with cutaneous melanoma. The study's findings and limits: Low normalized T-cell clonal expansion was additionally recorded for some nonresponders.

Sequencing used immunoSEQ multiplex PCR; TCRdb keeps in-frame clones, though not all of them. The sample lists some 58,000 clones, 85% occurring once. Turning to this clone: Antigen specificity is unknown.

Trimming took off 4 bases at V and 9 bases at J, with 13 bases between the two ends. The germline V gene has CDR1 SGHNT and CDR2 YYREEE (reference sequence). The CDR3 has 13 amino acids. This material consisted of CD4+ or CD8+ T cells sorted from blood, taken in a trial of the OX40 agonist ivuxolimab. This TCR was sampled from an adult with an advanced solid tumor such as melanoma, head and neck, liver or kidney cancer. The chain uses TRBV5-4 and TRBJ2-2; D possibly uses TRBD1 or TRBD2 (5 bases each). The CDR3: CASSVRDGWELFF. The CDR3 DNA follows: TGTGCCAGCAGCGTGAGGGACGGTTGGGAGCTGTTTTTT.